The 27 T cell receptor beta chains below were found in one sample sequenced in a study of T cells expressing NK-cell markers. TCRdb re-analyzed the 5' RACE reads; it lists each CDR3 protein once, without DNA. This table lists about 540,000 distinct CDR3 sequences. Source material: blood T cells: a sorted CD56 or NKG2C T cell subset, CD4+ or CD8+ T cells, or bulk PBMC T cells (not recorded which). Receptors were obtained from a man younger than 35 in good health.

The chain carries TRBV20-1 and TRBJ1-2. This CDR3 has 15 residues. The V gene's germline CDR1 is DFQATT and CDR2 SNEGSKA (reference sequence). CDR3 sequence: CSARDLEAGDYGYTF.

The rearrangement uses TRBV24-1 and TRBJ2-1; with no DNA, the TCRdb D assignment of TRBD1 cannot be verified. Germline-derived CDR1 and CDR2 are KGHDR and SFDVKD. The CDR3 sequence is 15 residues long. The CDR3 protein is CATSARDDSTIEQFF.

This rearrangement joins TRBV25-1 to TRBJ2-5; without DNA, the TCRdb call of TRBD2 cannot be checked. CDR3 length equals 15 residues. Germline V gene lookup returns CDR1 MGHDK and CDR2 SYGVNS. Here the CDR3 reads CASSELGEGEETQYF.

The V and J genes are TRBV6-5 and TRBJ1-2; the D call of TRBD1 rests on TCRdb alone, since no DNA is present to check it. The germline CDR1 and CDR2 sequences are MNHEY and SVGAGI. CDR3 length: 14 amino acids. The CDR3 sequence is CASSYSATGNGYTF.

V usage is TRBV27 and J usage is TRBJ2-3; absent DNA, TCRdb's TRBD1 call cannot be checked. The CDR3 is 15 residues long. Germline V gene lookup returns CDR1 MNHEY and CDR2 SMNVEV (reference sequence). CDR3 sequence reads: CASSFQGLGEDTQYF.

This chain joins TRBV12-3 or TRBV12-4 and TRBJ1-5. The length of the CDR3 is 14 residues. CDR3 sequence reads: CASSTQRANQPQHF.

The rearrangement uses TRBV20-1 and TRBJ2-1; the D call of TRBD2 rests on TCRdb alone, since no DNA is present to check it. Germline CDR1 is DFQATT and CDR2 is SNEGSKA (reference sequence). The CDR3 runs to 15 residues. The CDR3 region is CSASPLASGSNEQFF.

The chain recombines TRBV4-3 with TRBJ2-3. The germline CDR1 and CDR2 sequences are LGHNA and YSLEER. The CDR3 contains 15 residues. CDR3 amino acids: CASSQRSEYTDTQYF.

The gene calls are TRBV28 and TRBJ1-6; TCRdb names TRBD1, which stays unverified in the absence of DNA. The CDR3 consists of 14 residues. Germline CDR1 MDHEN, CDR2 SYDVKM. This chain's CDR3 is CASRRQGDNSPLHF.

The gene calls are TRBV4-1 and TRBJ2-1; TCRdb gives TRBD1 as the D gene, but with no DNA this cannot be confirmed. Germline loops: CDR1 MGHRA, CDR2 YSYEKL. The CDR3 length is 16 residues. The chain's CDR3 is CASSHPGRKNYNEQFF.

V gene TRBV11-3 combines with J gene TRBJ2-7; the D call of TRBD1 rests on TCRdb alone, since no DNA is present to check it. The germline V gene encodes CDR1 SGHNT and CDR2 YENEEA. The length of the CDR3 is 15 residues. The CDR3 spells CASSPGTGGANEQYF.

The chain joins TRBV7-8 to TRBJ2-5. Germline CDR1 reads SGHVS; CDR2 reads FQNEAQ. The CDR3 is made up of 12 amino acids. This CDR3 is CASRRVQETQYF.

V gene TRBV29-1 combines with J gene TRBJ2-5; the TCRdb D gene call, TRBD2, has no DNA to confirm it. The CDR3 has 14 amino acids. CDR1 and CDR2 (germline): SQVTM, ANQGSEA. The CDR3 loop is CSVDKAGVGETQYF. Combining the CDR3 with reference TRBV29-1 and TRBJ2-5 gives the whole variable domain SAVISQKPSRDICQRGTSLTIQCQVDSQVTMMFWYRQQPGQSLTLIATANQGSEATYESGFVIDKFPISRPNLTFSTLTVSNMSPEDSSIYLCSVDKAGVGETQYFGPGTRLLVL.

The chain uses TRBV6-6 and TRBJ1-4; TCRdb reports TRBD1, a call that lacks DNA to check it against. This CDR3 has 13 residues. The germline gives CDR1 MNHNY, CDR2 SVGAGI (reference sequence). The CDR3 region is CASSYRDREKLFF.

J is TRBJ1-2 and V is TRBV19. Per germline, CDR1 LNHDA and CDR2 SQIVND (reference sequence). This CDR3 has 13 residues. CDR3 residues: CASSIRAYYGYTF.

The CDR3 loop is CASSPPNLAGGLNEQFF. The chain couples TRBV5-1 to TRBJ2-1; with no DNA, the TCRdb D assignment of TRBD2 cannot be verified. The germline CDR1 and CDR2 sequences are SGHRS and YFSETQ. The CDR3 is 17 residues long.

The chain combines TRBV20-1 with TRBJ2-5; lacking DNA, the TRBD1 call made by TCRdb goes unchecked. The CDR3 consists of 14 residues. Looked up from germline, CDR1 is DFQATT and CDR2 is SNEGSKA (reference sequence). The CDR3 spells CSARPTGVVETQYF.

The chain's CDR3 is CAISQLAGSNTGELFF. The rearrangement links TRBV10-3 to TRBJ2-2; checking the TCRdb D call of TRBD2 is not possible without DNA. The CDR3 covers 16 residues. Germline V gene sequence: CDR1 ENHRY, CDR2 SYGVKD.

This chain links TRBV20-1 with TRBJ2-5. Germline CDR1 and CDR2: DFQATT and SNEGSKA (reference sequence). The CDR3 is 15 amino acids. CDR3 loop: CSARNQRSVQETQYF.

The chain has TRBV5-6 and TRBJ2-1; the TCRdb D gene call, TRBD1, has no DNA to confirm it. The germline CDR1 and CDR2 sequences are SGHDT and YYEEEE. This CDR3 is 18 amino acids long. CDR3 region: CASSPDGQALGLFNEQFF.

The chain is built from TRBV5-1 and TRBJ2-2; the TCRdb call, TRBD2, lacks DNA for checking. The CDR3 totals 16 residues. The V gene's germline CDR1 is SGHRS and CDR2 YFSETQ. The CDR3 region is CASSFLTGGNTGELFF.

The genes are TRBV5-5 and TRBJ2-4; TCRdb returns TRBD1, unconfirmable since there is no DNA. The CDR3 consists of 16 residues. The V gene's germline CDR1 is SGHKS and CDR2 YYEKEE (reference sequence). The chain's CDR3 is CASSLEQGARGNIQYF.

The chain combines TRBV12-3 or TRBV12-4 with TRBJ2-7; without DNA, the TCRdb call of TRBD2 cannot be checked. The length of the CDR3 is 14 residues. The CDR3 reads CASSLMSSVYEQYF.

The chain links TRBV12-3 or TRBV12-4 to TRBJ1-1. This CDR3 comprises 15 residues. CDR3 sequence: CASSLVGGTSAEAFF.

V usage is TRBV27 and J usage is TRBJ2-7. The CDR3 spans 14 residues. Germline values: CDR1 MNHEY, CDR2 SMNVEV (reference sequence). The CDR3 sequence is CASSLYSAAYEQYF.

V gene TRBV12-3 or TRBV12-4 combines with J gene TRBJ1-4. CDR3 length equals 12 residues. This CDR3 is CASRRENEKLFF.

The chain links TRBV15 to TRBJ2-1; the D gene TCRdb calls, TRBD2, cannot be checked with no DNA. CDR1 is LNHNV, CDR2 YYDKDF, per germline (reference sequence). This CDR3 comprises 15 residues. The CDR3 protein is CATSPRTSGYNEQFF.